Listed here are 30 T cell receptor beta chains from one sample, sequenced in a study of Ad26.COV2.S vaccination and SARS-CoV-2 variants. Described treatment: roughly 19 received Ad26.COV2.S at low or high dose, single or two shots; several received placebo; per-sample allocation not given. After the first vaccine or placebo injection, samples were drawn on day 63. The data were produced by immunoSEQ multiplex PCR, yet TCRdb's version contains in-frame clones alone and is incomplete. The profile shows approximately 400,000 clones, under 90% of them singletons. Sequencing used peripheral blood, obtained in a trial of Ad26.COV2.S vaccine versus placebo. All receptors derive from a person between 18 and 65 years old who received the Ad26.COV2.S COVID-19 vaccine or a placebo.

V and J are TRBV14 and TRBJ2-7; TRBD1 aligns across 8 bases. The V segment lost 1 base and the J segment 2 bases; nucleotides outside the gene matches: 1. CDR1 is SGHDN, CDR2 FVKESK, per germline. The CDR3 extends over 14 amino acids. DNA for the CDR3: TGTGCCAGCAGCCAAGGCAGGGGGCCCTACGAGCAGTACTTC. It encodes CASSQGRGPYEQYF.

This CDR3 is CASSESARYGYTF. CDR3 DNA sequence: TGTGCCAGCAGTGAATCGGCGCGCTATGGCTACACCTTC. The chain links TRBV25-1 to TRBJ1-2; D gene unclear. Germline V lookup: CDR1 MGHDK, CDR2 SYGVNS. This CDR3 has 13 residues. Trimming left V 1 base short and J 4 bases short, with 7 bases between.

The chain is built from TRBV5-1 and TRBJ1-4; D might be TRBD1 (5 bases). The CDR3 is 14 amino acids. Germline V gives CDR1 SGHRS, CDR2 YFSETQ. V dropped 4 bases and J dropped 0 bases, with 7 bases sitting between them. The CDR3 spells CASSQTATNEKLFF. The CDR3 DNA sequence: TGCGCCAGCAGCCAGACAGCAACTAATGAAAAACTGTTTTTT.

CDR3 sequence: CASSPWTETNSGNTIYF. The CDR3 nucleotides read TGTGCCAGCAGCCCCTGGACGGAAACGAACTCTGGAAACACCATATATTTT. The V gene is TRBV5-6, the J gene TRBJ1-3; unclear D gene. Deletions cut 4 bases from V and 0 bases from J, with 17 bases between. CDR3 length: 17 amino acids. The germline V gene has CDR1 SGHDT and CDR2 YYEEEE. The variable domain in full, completed from reference TRBV5-6 and TRBJ1-3, reads DAGVTQSPTHLIKTRGQQVTLRCSPKSGHDTVSWYQQALGQGPQFIFQYYEEEERQRGNFPDRFSGHQFPNYSSELNVNALLLGDSALYLCASSPWTETNSGNTIYFGEGSWLTVV.

The J gene is TRBJ2-7, the V gene TRBV5-5, with a possible D match to TRBD1 (6 bases). Trimming cost V 5 bases and J 2 bases, with 8 bases left between them. The germline gives CDR1 SGHKS, CDR2 YYEKEE (reference sequence). The CDR3 is 12 residues long. CDR3 in DNA: TGTGCCAGCAGTCACAGGGCCTACGAGCAGTACTTC. Its protein is CASSHRAYEQYF.

The chain combines TRBV18 with TRBJ2-7, with a weak D call TRBD2 (5 bases). Between the trimmed V and J ends, which lost 4 bases and 0 bases, there was a span of 13 bases. CDR3 length equals 15 residues. CDR1 is KGHSH, CDR2 LQKENI, per germline. CDR3 DNA sequence: TGTGCCAGCTCACTTACGAGGGTTCGCTCCTACGAGCAGTACTTC. It is translated as CASSLTRVRSYEQYF.

A remark on this clone: The sample holds other DNA sequences that translate to the same CDR3. V is TRBV5-4 and J is TRBJ2-7; 9 nucleotides line up with TRBD2. Trimming took 2 bases from V and 2 from J; bases not matched to a gene: 2. Germline V gene sequence: CDR1 SGHNT, CDR2 YYREEE (reference sequence). The CDR3 has 14 residues. This CDR3 reads CASSFGLAPYEQYF. CDR3 DNA: TGTGCCAGCAGCTTTGGACTAGCGCCCTACGAGCAGTACTTC.

The chain links TRBV7-3 to TRBJ2-2; no definite D call. The germline V gene has CDR1 SGHTA and CDR2 FQGTGA. Trimming removed 3 bases from V and 0 bases from J, with 8 bases in between. The CDR3 sequence is 15 residues long. Written as DNA, the CDR3 is TGTGCCAGCAGCTTGGGCCCCGCGAACACCGGGGAGCTGTTTTTT. Amino acid sequence: CASSLGPANTGELFF.

In this sample, this clone turned up a few times. This rearrangement joins TRBV27 to TRBJ1-1, with D possibly matching TRBD1 (5 bases). Germline CDR1 MNHEY, CDR2 SMNVEV (reference sequence). The V end lost 6 bases, the J end lost 1 base, and 18 bases lay between the germline ends. The CDR3 has 16 amino acids. The CDR3 region has the DNA TGTGCCAGCAGCACACGGTGGGGGGTCTCGAACACTGAAGCTTTCTTT. It codes for CASSTRWGVSNTEAFF.

The rearrangement links TRBV6-5 to TRBJ2-5, with 9 bases that match TRBD2. The CDR3 has 13 amino acids. J gave up 5 bases and V 6 bases, and 4 bases lay outside the gene matches. CDR1 and CDR2 from the germline V gene are MNHEY and SVGAGI. The CDR3, as DNA: TGTGCCAGCAGACTTAGCGGGGGTGAGACCCAGTACTTC. It translates to CASRLSGGETQYF.

The chain uses TRBV27 and TRBJ2-2, with no clear D. V dropped 6 bases and J dropped 6 bases, with 8 bases sitting between them. Germline V gene sequence: CDR1 MNHEY, CDR2 SMNVEV (reference sequence). The length of the CDR3 is 12 residues. The CDR3 here is CASREFAGELFF. As DNA, the CDR3 is TGTGCCAGCAGAGAGTTCGCCGGGGAGCTGTTTTTT.

The chain recombines TRBV5-8 with TRBJ2-7, with D unclear. The CDR3 has 15 amino acids. V was clipped by 2 bases and J by 0 bases, with 12 bases between them. Germline-derived CDR1 and CDR2 are SGHTS and YDEGEE. The CDR3 coding sequence is TGTGCCAGCAGCTTAGGGCACCTTAGCTCCTACGAGCAGTACTTC. Its protein product is CASSLGHLSSYEQYF.

This rearrangement joins TRBV10-3 to TRBJ2-1; no clear D gene. The CDR3 spans 13 residues. Germline V gene lookup returns CDR1 ENHRY and CDR2 SYGVKD. V lost 0 bases and J lost 6, with 6 bases in between. The CDR3 protein is CAISESVLNEQFF. The CDR3 coding sequence is TGTGCCATCAGTGAGTCGGTGCTCAATGAGCAGTTCTTC.

V is TRBV7-2 and J is TRBJ1-4, with 9 bases matching TRBD1. J lost 7 bases, V lost 4 bases, and 4 bases had no gene match. The V gene's germline CDR1 is SGHTA and CDR2 FQGNSA. CDR3 length: 14 residues. Here the CDR3 DNA reads TGTGCCAGCAGCTCAGACAGGGGGTTTGAAAAACTGTTTTTT. Translated: CASSSDRGFEKLFF.

This chain connects TRBV19 to TRBJ1-2; D is ambiguous. Germline lookup yields CDR1 LNHDA and CDR2 SQIVND (reference sequence). Deletions cut 0 bases from V and 0 bases from J, with 8 bases between. The length of the CDR3 is 15 residues. The CDR3 loop reads CASSIDQLSNYGYTF. Written as DNA, the CDR3 is TGTGCCAGTAGTATAGATCAGCTTTCTAACTATGGCTACACCTTC.

The V gene is TRBV6-2 or TRBV6-3, the J gene TRBJ2-7; TRBD2 might be the D (5 bases). CDR1 MNHEY and CDR2 SVGEGT come from the germline V gene. The CDR3 is 15 amino acids. Trimming removed 2 bases from V and 1 base from J, with 12 bases in between. The CDR3 sequence: CASSYPRRRSYEQYF. The CDR3 nucleotides read TGTGCCAGCAGTTACCCTCGTCGGAGGTCCTACGAGCAGTACTTC.

The J gene is TRBJ2-2, the V gene TRBV5-1, with a possible D match to TRBD1 (6 bases). Germline V gene lookup returns CDR1 SGHRS and CDR2 YFSETQ. Trimming took off 2 bases at V and 4 bases at J, with 12 bases between the two ends. The CDR3 sequence is 15 residues long. CDR3 DNA sequence: TGCGCCAGCAGCTTACAGGGCCCGGGCACCGGGGAGCTGTTTTTT. Its protein product is CASSLQGPGTGELFF. Filled out from reference TRBV5-1 and TRBJ2-2, the complete variable domain reads KAGVTQTPRYLIKTRGQQVTLSCSPISGHRSVSWYQQTPGQGLQFLFEYFSETQRNKGNFPGRFSGRQFSNSRSEMNVSTLELGDSALYLCASSLQGPGTGELFFGEGSRLTVL.

This clone is a singleton in its sample. The chain recombines TRBV12-3 or TRBV12-4 with TRBJ1-1; D not resolved. The CDR3 is 12 amino acids. With 6 bases removed from V and 5 bases from J, the gap between germline ends came to 10 bases. As DNA, the CDR3 is TGTGCCAGCAGGATAGGGTGGACTGAAGCTTTCTTT. This codes for CASRIGWTEAFF.

V gene TRBV14 combines with J gene TRBJ1-1, with 8 bases fitting TRBD1. The germline V gene has CDR1 SGHDN and CDR2 FVKESK. The CDR3 is made up of 13 amino acids. Trimming cost V 2 bases and J 14 bases; bases outside gene matches: 10. This CDR3 reads CASSQSRGRVVFF. CDR3 bases: TGTGCCAGCAGCCAAAGCAGGGGGCGCGTTGTGTTCTTT.

For the CDR3, the DNA is TGTGCCAGCAGCGTAGACTGGGGGTCGGGCGGGGAGCTGTTTTTT. Translating gives CASSVDWGSGGELFF. V gene TRBV9 combines with J gene TRBJ2-2, with D perhaps matching TRBD1 or TRBD2 (5 bases each). Germline V gives CDR1 SGDLS, CDR2 YYNGEE. Trimming cost V 0 bases and J 7 bases, with 13 bases left between them. This CDR3 has 15 residues. Filled out from reference TRBV9 and TRBJ2-2, the complete variable domain reads DSGVTQTPKHLITATGQRVTLRCSPRSGDLSVYWYQQSLDQGLQFLIQYYNGEERAKGNILERFSAQQFPDLHSELNLSSLELGDSALYFCASSVDWGSGGELFFGEGSRLTVL.

V usage is TRBV27 and J usage is TRBJ1-1, with 7 bases fitting TRBD1. V lost 5 bases and J lost 3; bases outside the gene matches: 6. The germline gives CDR1 MNHEY, CDR2 SMNVEV (reference sequence). The CDR3 is 14 residues long. The chain's CDR3 is CASSGDRYDTEAFF. The CDR3 nucleotides are TGTGCCAGCAGTGGGGACAGATACGACACTGAAGCTTTCTTT.

The J gene is TRBJ2-1, the V gene TRBV5-4; no clear D gene. CDR3 length: 14 residues. Germline V gene sequence: CDR1 SGHNT, CDR2 YYREEE (reference sequence). With 2 bases removed from V and 0 bases from J, the gap between germline ends came to 6 bases. The DNA of the CDR3 is TGTGCCAGCAGCTTACCGGGCTCCTACAATGAGCAGTTCTTC. Residues: CASSLPGSYNEQFF.

The rearrangement links TRBV6-5 to TRBJ2-7; D is perhaps TRBD1 (5 bases). Deletions cut 3 bases from V and 0 bases from J, with 15 bases between. The CDR3 runs 16 residues. From germline, CDR1 is MNHEY and CDR2 SVGAGI. The CDR3 DNA sequence: TGTGCCAGCAGTTATTTTCCCTCCAGGGACTCCTACGAGCAGTACTTC. It yields the protein CASSYFPSRDSYEQYF.

The chain links TRBV6-6 to TRBJ1-1; maybe TRBD1 (5 bases). Germline V gives CDR1 MNHNY, CDR2 SVGAGI (reference sequence). This CDR3 region has 14 residues. Trimming removed 2 bases at V and 2 bases at J, with 9 bases between. The CDR3 sequence: CASSYADINTEAFF. The CDR3 region has the DNA TGTGCCAGCAGTTACGCGGACATCAACACTGAAGCTTTCTTT.

This chain joins TRBV7-2 and TRBJ1-6; weak D call: TRBD1 (6 bases). Germline-derived CDR1 and CDR2 are SGHTA and FQGNSA. The CDR3 contains 14 residues. The ends were cut back, 2 bases at V and 10 bases at J, with 12 bases in the middle. The CDR3 loop reads CASSLLTGMSPLHF. The DNA for the CDR3 is TGTGCCAGCAGCTTATTGACAGGAATGTCACCCCTCCACTTT.

The chain has TRBV7-2 and TRBJ1-4; TRBD1 agrees at 9 bases. This CDR3 has 14 residues. V shed 2 bases and J 10 bases; nucleotides not matched to a gene: 5. Germline assignment: CDR1 SGHTA and CDR2 FQGNSA. The CDR3 DNA sequence: TGTGCCAGCAGCTTAACTCCGGGACAGGGAAAACTGTTTTTT. Translation: CASSLTPGQGKLFF.

This chain uses TRBV4-1 with TRBJ2-7, with D perhaps matching TRBD2 (5 bases). V lost 1 base, J lost 2 bases, and 9 bases lay in between. The CDR3 length is 14 residues. Germline V gives CDR1 MGHRA, CDR2 YSYEKL. The chain's CDR3 is CASSQGRGPYEQYF. The CDR3 DNA reads as TGCGCCAGCAGCCAAGGTCGGGGTCCCTACGAGCAGTACTTC.

The chain uses TRBV7-9 and TRBJ1-3; TRBD1 aligns across 7 bases. The CDR3 covers 17 residues. V lost 7 bases, J lost 4 bases, and 16 bases stayed unmatched. CDR1 and CDR2 (germline): SEHNR, FQNEAQ (reference sequence). CDR3 amino acids: CASTTRQGPSLGNTIYF. CDR3 DNA: TGTGCCAGCACCACACGACAGGGCCCGAGTCTGGGAAACACCATATATTTT.

In this sample, this clone turned up a few times. The chain couples TRBV2 to TRBJ1-5; 8 bases fit TRBD1. CDR1 is SNHLY, CDR2 FYNNEI, per germline. V dropped 6 bases and J dropped 7; count of bases not matched to a gene: 11. The CDR3 is 15 residues long. The CDR3 reads CASSFDRGFYQPQHF. The CDR3 DNA reads TGTGCCAGCAGCTTTGACAGGGGATTCTACCAGCCCCAGCATTTT.

This chain links TRBV2 with TRBJ2-1; TRBD2 aligns across 9 bases. Per germline, CDR1 SNHLY and CDR2 FYNNEI. The CDR3 covers 15 residues. After removal of 7 bases from V and 9 bases from J, the junction contained 13 bases not matched to a gene. CDR3 in amino acids: CASNPPSGKVGEQFF. In DNA, the CDR3 is TGTGCCAGCAACCCCCCTAGCGGGAAGGTAGGTGAGCAGTTCTTC. Variable domain in full (rest from reference TRBV2 and TRBJ2-1): EPEVTQTPSHQVTQMGQEVILRCVPISNHLYFYWYRQILGQKVEFLVSFYNNEISEKSEIFDDQFSVERPDGSNFTLKIRSTKLEDSAMYFCASNPPSGKVGEQFFGPGTRLTVL.